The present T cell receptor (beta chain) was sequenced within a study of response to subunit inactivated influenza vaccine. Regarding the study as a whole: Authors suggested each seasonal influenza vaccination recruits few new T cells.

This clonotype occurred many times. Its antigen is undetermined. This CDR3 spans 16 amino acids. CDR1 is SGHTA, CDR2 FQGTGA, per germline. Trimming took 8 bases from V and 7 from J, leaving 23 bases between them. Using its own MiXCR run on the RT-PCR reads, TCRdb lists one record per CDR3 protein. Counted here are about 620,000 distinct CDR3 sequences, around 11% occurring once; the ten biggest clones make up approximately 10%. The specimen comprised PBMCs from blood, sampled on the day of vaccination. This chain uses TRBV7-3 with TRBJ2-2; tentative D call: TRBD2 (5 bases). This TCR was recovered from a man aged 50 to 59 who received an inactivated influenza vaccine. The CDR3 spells CASSKYGNQRVGELFF. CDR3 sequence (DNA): TGTGCCAGCTCAAAATACGGGAATCAACGGGTCGGGGAGCTGTTTTTT.